Listed below are T cell receptor beta chains from one sample, sequenced in a study of STAT5B mutations in CD4+ large granular lymphocyte leukemia. Produced via immunoSEQ multiplex PCR; TCRdb's table is partial and in-frame only. The sample yields some 40,000 clones, approximately 83% seen once. Sequenced: CD4+ T cells from blood buffy coats. Receptor source: a human donor in good health. CDR3s include the opening cysteine and the closing phenylalanine or tryptophan. D genes are given only for firm matches. Clone size is given for some rows only: seen once, a few or many times, or a class if the clone is expanded.

J gene: TRBJ1-1
V gene: TRBV6-6
clone size: few
D gene: TRBD1
CDR3 DNA: TGTGCCAGCAGTTCGGACAGGGACATGAACACTGAAGCTTTCTTT
CDR3 protein: CASSSDRDMNTEAFF

J gene: TRBJ1-1
V gene: TRBV2
clone size: once
D gene: NA
CDR3 DNA: TGTGCCAGCAGAGCCGATTTGAACACTGAAGCTTTCTTT
CDR3 protein: CASRADLNTEAFF

J gene: TRBJ2-3
V gene: TRBV7-9
clone size: NA
D gene: NA
CDR3 DNA: TGTGCCAGCAGCCCTCCGGGTATGGATACGCAGTATTTT
CDR3 protein: CASSPPGMDTQYF

J gene: TRBJ1-5
V gene: TRBV30
clone size: once
D gene: NA
CDR3 DNA: TGTGCCTGGAGTGTACGAAGCAATCAGCCCCAGCATTTT
CDR3 protein: CAWSVRSNQPQHF

J gene: TRBJ2-1
V gene: TRBV11-3
clone size: NA
D gene: TRBD2
CDR3 DNA: TGTGCCAGCAGCTTAGAGTCCAGCGGGAGAGGTGAGCAGTTCTTC
CDR3 protein: CASSLESSGRGEQFF

J gene: TRBJ1-1
V gene: TRBV9
clone size: NA
D gene: NA
CDR3 DNA: TGTGCCAGCAGCTCGGGACTCCTGAACACTGAAGCTTTCTTT
CDR3 protein: CASSSGLLNTEAFF

J gene: TRBJ2-6
V gene: TRBV7-9
clone size: NA
D gene: NA
CDR3 DNA: TGTGCCAGCAGCCCTACCGACCTCTCTGGGGCCAACGTCCTGACTTTC
CDR3 protein: CASSPTDLSGANVLTF

J gene: TRBJ2-7
V gene: TRBV27
clone size: few
D gene: TRBD2
CDR3 DNA: TGTGCCAGCACGGGGGGACTAGTCCTCTACGAGCAGTACTTC
CDR3 protein: CASTGGLVLYEQYF

J gene: TRBJ2-7
V gene: TRBV7-6
clone size: few
D gene: NA
CDR3 DNA: TGTGCCAGCAGCTCACAGGGGCTAGCGAACTACGAGCAGTACTTC
CDR3 protein: CASSSQGLANYEQYF

J gene: TRBJ1-1
V gene: TRBV28
clone size: NA
D gene: NA
CDR3 DNA: TGTGCCAGCAGTACCCCGCGTCAGACTGAAGCTTTCTTT
CDR3 protein: CASSTPRQTEAFF

J gene: TRBJ2-7
V gene: TRBV6-5
clone size: NA
D gene: TRBD1
CDR3 DNA: TGTGCCAGCAGTTACTGGACAGGGGGCTCCGAGCAGTACTTC
CDR3 protein: CASSYWTGGSEQYF

J gene: TRBJ2-7
V gene: TRBV2
clone size: NA
D gene: NA
CDR3 DNA: TGTGCCAGCAGTGAAGGGGATCTTGAGTACTTC
CDR3 protein: CASSEGDLEYF

J gene: TRBJ2-2
V gene: TRBV7-3
clone size: NA
D gene: NA
CDR3 DNA: TGTGCCAGCAGCTTAACGTGGCAGACCGGGGAGCTGTTTTTT
CDR3 protein: CASSLTWQTGELFF

J gene: TRBJ2-7
V gene: TRBV18
clone size: NA
D gene: NA
CDR3 DNA: TGTGCCAGCTCACCAGGAAAAGGATTCACCTACGAGCAGTACTTC
CDR3 protein: CASSPGKGFTYEQYF

J gene: TRBJ2-2
V gene: TRBV6-5
clone size: NA
D gene: TRBD1
CDR3 DNA: TGTGCCAGCAGTCCACGGACAGGGCAAGAGCTGTTTTTT
CDR3 protein: CASSPRTGQELFF

J gene: TRBJ1-2
V gene: TRBV4-2
clone size: NA
D gene: NA
CDR3 DNA: TGTGCCAGCAGCCAAGAGTTTCCACGTTTAACACTTGCCAGGGGCTACACCTTC
CDR3 protein: CASSQEFPRLTLARGYTF

J gene: TRBJ2-7
V gene: TRBV30
clone size: once
D gene: TRBD1
CDR3 DNA: TGTGCCTGGAGTGTTCAGACAGGGGGCCACGAGCAGTACTTC
CDR3 protein: CAWSVQTGGHEQYF

J gene: TRBJ2-7
V gene: TRBV2
clone size: NA
D gene: NA
CDR3 DNA: TGTGCCAGCACGGACTACCCGTCCTACGAGCAGTACTTC
CDR3 protein: CASTDYPSYEQYF

J gene: TRBJ1-1
V gene: TRBV27
clone size: NA
D gene: NA
CDR3 DNA: TGTGCCAGCAGTCTCGGACAGCACACTGAAGCTTTCTTT
CDR3 protein: CASSLGQHTEAFF

J gene: TRBJ1-3
V gene: TRBV2
clone size: NA
D gene: NA
CDR3 DNA: TGTGCCAGCAGTGGTTGGGGGCAGGGTGGAAACACCATATATTTT
CDR3 protein: CASSGWGQGGNTIYF

J gene: TRBJ2-7
V gene: TRBV5-4
clone size: NA
D gene: NA
CDR3 DNA: TGTGCCAGCAGCTGGACCTCGACAGCCTACGAGCAGTACTTC
CDR3 protein: CASSWTSTAYEQYF

J gene: TRBJ2-7
V gene: TRBV28
clone size: few
D gene: NA
CDR3 DNA: TGTGCCAGCATAGGACAGAGCTCCTACGAGCAGTACTTC
CDR3 protein: CASIGQSSYEQYF

J gene: TRBJ2-7
V gene: TRBV18
clone size: NA
D gene: NA
CDR3 DNA: TGTGCCAGCTCAATAAACGGACAGACGACCTACGAGCAGTACTTC
CDR3 protein: CASSINGQTTYEQYF

J gene: TRBJ2-1
V gene: TRBV7-8
clone size: NA
D gene: TRBD2
CDR3 DNA: TGTGCCAGCAGCTTAGGTACTAGCGGAGCGAACAATGAGCAGTTCTTC
CDR3 protein: CASSLGTSGANNEQFF

J gene: TRBJ2-3
V gene: TRBV27
clone size: NA
D gene: NA
CDR3 DNA: TGTGCCAGCAGTTTGATTGGACCCCCCTTTCCAGGTGCAGATACGCAGTATTTT
CDR3 protein: CASSLIGPPFPGADTQYF

J gene: TRBJ2-1
V gene: TRBV6-5
clone size: NA
D gene: NA
CDR3 DNA: TGTGCCAGCAGTTACGGCCGCCACAATGAGCAGTTCTTC
CDR3 protein: CASSYGRHNEQFF

J gene: TRBJ1-4
V gene: TRBV7-9
clone size: NA
D gene: NA
CDR3 DNA: TGTGCCAGCAGCTTAGCGCAGGCTGGGGCGGAAAAACTGTTTTTT
CDR3 protein: CASSLAQAGAEKLFF

J gene: TRBJ1-2
V gene: TRBV5-6
clone size: once
D gene: NA
CDR3 DNA: TGTGCCAGCAGCTTGAACAGCTATGGCTACACCTTC
CDR3 protein: CASSLNSYGYTF

J gene: TRBJ2-5
V gene: TRBV7-8
clone size: NA
D gene: NA
CDR3 DNA: TGTGCCAGCAGCTTAGGGTACAGGGACCGAGAGACCCAGTACTTC
CDR3 protein: CASSLGYRDRETQYF

J gene: TRBJ2-2
V gene: TRBV28
clone size: once
D gene: NA
CDR3 DNA: TGTGCCAGCAGTTTGGATTCCCTCTACCGGGAGCTGTTTTTT
CDR3 protein: CASSLDSLYRELFF

J gene: TRBJ2-3
V gene: TRBV2
clone size: NA
D gene: NA
CDR3 DNA: TGTGCCGAAGCCCCGGAGGATAGAACAGATACGCAGTATTTT
CDR3 protein: CAEAPEDRTDTQYF

J gene: TRBJ1-2
V gene: TRBV27
clone size: NA
D gene: TRBD1
CDR3 DNA: TGTGCCAGCAGTTTTGCCGGGACAGGGCGTGGCTACACCTTC
CDR3 protein: CASSFAGTGRGYTF

J gene: TRBJ2-5
V gene: TRBV5-1
clone size: NA
D gene: TRBD1
CDR3 DNA: TGCGCCAGCAGCACTGGGACAGGGAGAGAGACCCAGTACTTC
CDR3 protein: CASSTGTGRETQYF

J gene: TRBJ2-1
V gene: TRBV5-1
clone size: NA
D gene: TRBD2
CDR3 DNA: TGCGCCAGCAGCGGTAGCGGGGCAGACTACAATGAGCAGTTCTTC
CDR3 protein: CASSGSGADYNEQFF

J gene: TRBJ1-1
V gene: TRBV6-1
clone size: NA
D gene: NA
CDR3 DNA: TGTGCCAGCAGTGAATGGGCAGGACGGGGTGGCACTGAAGCTTTCTTT
CDR3 protein: CASSEWAGRGGTEAFF

J gene: TRBJ2-1
V gene: TRBV29-1
clone size: NA
D gene: TRBD1
CDR3 DNA: TGCAGCGTCTCAGGGGGCTCCTACAATGAGCAGTTCTTC
CDR3 protein: CSVSGGSYNEQFF

J gene: TRBJ2-1
V gene: TRBV29-1
clone size: once
D gene: NA
CDR3 DNA: TGCAGCGTTGCCAGCCAGAACAATGAGCAGTTCTTC
CDR3 protein: CSVASQNNEQFF

J gene: TRBJ2-7
V gene: TRBV7-7
clone size: NA
D gene: NA
CDR3 DNA: TGTGCCAGCAGTTTTACCACTTCCCACGAGCAGTACTTC
CDR3 protein: CASSFTTSHEQYF

J gene: TRBJ2-4
V gene: TRBV9
clone size: NA
D gene: NA
CDR3 DNA: TGTGCCAGCAGCGTAGGGAGGGTAGGCAAAAACATTCAGTACTTC
CDR3 protein: CASSVGRVGKNIQYF

J gene: TRBJ1-2
V gene: TRBV2
clone size: NA
D gene: NA
CDR3 DNA: TGTGCCAGCAGTGGGCAGGGGTACTATGGCTACACCTTC
CDR3 protein: CASSGQGYYGYTF

J gene: TRBJ2-7
V gene: TRBV27
clone size: NA
D gene: NA
CDR3 DNA: TGTGCCAGCAGGGTATGGGTAGCGGAAACCTACGAGCAGTACTTC
CDR3 protein: CASRVWVAETYEQYF

J gene: TRBJ2-1
V gene: TRBV28
clone size: NA
D gene: NA
CDR3 DNA: TGTGCCAGCAGCCTCTCCTACAATGAGCAGTTCTTC
CDR3 protein: CASSLSYNEQFF

J gene: TRBJ2-3
V gene: TRBV7-2
clone size: once
D gene: NA
CDR3 DNA: TGTGCCAGCAGCTTAGTAGGGGCAGCGAGGGATACGCAGTATTTT
CDR3 protein: CASSLVGAARDTQYF

J gene: TRBJ2-7
V gene: TRBV29-1
clone size: NA
D gene: NA
CDR3 DNA: TGCAGCCCGTTCGCCGATACCTACGAGCAGTACTTC
CDR3 protein: CSPFADTYEQYF

J gene: TRBJ2-1
V gene: TRBV9
clone size: NA
D gene: TRBD2
CDR3 DNA: TGTGCCAGCAGCGTTGGGACTAGTGGTAATGAGCAGTTCTTC
CDR3 protein: CASSVGTSGNEQFF

J gene: TRBJ2-3
V gene: TRBV29-1
clone size: NA
D gene: TRBD2
CDR3 DNA: TGCAGCGTTCTGACTAGCGGTTACACAGATACGCAGTATTTT
CDR3 protein: CSVLTSGYTDTQYF

J gene: TRBJ2-1
V gene: TRBV27
clone size: NA
D gene: TRBD1
CDR3 DNA: TGTGCCAGCAGTACAGGGGTTTCGTACAATGAGCAGTTCTTC
CDR3 protein: CASSTGVSYNEQFF

J gene: TRBJ1-4
V gene: TRBV5-5
clone size: NA
D gene: NA
CDR3 DNA: TGTGCCAGCAGCTTGGGCCCTCAGGGATCAACTAATGAAAAACTGTTTTTT
CDR3 protein: CASSLGPQGSTNEKLFF

J gene: TRBJ2-3
V gene: TRBV4-1
clone size: NA
D gene: TRBD2
CDR3 DNA: TGCGCCAGCAGCCAAGTCAGCGGTCGGACTAGCGGCACAGATACGCAGTATTTT
CDR3 protein: CASSQVSGRTSGTDTQYF

J gene: TRBJ2-5
V gene: TRBV7-3
clone size: NA
D gene: NA
CDR3 DNA: TGTGCCAGCAGCGGCGGACCCAGCGAGACCCAGTACTTC
CDR3 protein: CASSGGPSETQYF

J gene: TRBJ2-1
V gene: TRBV18
clone size: NA
D gene: NA
CDR3 DNA: TGTGCCAGCTCATCTGAGACAGGGAGGGATGAGCAGTTCTTC
CDR3 protein: CASSSETGRDEQFF